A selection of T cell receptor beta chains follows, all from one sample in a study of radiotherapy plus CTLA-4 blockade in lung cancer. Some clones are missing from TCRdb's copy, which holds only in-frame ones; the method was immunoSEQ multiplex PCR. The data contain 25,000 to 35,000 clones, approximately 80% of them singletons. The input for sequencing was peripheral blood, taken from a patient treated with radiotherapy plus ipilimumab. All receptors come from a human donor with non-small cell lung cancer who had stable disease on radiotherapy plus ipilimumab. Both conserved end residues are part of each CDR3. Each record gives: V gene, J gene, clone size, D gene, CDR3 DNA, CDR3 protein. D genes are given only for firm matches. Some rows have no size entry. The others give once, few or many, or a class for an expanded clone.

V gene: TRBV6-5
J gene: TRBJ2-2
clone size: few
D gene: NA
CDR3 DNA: TGTGCCAGCAGTTATTCGCCCACCGGGGAGCTGTTTTTT
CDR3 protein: CASSYSPTGELFF

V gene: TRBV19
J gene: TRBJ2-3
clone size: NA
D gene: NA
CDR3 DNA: TGTGCCAGTAGTTTCCTAATGGATACGCAGTATTTT
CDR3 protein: CASSFLMDTQYF

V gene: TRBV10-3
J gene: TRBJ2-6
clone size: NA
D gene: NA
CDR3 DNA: TGTGCCATCAGTGAGTCTCGGGCCCCTAGCTCTGGGGCCAACGTCCTGACTTTC
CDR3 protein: CAISESRAPSSGANVLTF

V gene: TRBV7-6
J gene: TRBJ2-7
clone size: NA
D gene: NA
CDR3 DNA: TGTGCCAGCAGCTTAGGGGCAGGGTCCTACGAGCAGTACTTC
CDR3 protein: CASSLGAGSYEQYF

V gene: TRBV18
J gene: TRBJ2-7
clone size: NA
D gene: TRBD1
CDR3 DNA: TGTGCCAGCTCGGGACAGGGGGATAACGAGCAGTACTTC
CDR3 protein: CASSGQGDNEQYF

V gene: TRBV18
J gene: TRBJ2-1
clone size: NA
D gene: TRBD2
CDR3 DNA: TGTGCCAGCTCATTCGGGGGGGGTTCGGATGAGCAGTTCTTC
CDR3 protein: CASSFGGGSDEQFF

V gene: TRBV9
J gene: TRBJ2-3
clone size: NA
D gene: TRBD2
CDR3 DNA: TGTGCCAGCAGCGTAGGAAGGCTAGCGGGGGCAGATACGCAGTATTTT
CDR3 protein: CASSVGRLAGADTQYF

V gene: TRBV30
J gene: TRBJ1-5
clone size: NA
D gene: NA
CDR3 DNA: TGTGCCTGGAGGGGTGGACTCTCCATCAATCAGCCCCAGCATTTT
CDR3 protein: CAWRGGLSINQPQHF

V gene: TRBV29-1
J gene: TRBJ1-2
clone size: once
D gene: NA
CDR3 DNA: TGCAGCGTTGAATCGGTCCATAACTATGGCTACACCTTC
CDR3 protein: CSVESVHNYGYTF

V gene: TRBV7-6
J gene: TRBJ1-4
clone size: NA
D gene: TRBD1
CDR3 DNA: TGTGCCAGCAGCTTAGGAATGACAGGGCCAACGAATGAAAAACTGTTTTTT
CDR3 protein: CASSLGMTGPTNEKLFF

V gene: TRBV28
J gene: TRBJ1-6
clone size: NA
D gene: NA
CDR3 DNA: TGTGCCAGCAGGGGGGGGAATACCTATAATTCACCCCTCCACTTT
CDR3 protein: CASRGGNTYNSPLHF

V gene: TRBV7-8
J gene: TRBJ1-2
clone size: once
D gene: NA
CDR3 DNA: TGTGCCAGCAGCTTAGCTCAACTGGTTAACTATGGCTACACCTTC
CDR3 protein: CASSLAQLVNYGYTF

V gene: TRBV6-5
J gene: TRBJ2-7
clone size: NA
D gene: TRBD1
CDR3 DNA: TGTGCCAGCAGTAAACTACAGGGGGCGTCGTACGAGCAGTACTTC
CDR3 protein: CASSKLQGASYEQYF

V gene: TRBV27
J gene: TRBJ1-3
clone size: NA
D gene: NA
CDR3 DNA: TGTGCCAGCAAACCACAGCCCTCGCTCTGGAAACACCATATATTT
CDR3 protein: CASKPQPSLWKHHIF

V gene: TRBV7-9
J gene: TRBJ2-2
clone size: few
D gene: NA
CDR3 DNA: TGTGCCAGCAGCACCCGGGGTGGGGGCCGTATCGGGGAGCTGTTTTTT
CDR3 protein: CASSTRGGGRIGELFF

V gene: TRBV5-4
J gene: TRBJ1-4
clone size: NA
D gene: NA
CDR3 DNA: TGTGCCAGCAGCTATGATCAGGGGCAGGGTGAAAAACTGTTTTTT
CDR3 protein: CASSYDQGQGEKLFF

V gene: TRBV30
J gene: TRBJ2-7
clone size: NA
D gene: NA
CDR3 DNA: TGTGCCTGGAGTTCCCGCAGGGACGGCGAGCAGTACTTC
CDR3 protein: CAWSSRRDGEQYF

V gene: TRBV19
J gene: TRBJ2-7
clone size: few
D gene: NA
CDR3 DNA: TGTGCCAGTAGCGGGGGCGGTTTCTCCTACGAGCAGTACTTC
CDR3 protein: CASSGGGFSYEQYF

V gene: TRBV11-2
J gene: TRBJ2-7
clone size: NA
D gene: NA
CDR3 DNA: TGTGCCAGCAGCTTAGAAGGAGGGTTCCACGAGCAGTACTTC
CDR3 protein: CASSLEGGFHEQYF

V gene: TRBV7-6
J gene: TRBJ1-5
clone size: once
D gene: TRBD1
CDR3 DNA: TGTGCCAGCAGCTTAGTTCAGGGGGCACGACAGCCCCAGCATTTT
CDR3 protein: CASSLVQGARQPQHF

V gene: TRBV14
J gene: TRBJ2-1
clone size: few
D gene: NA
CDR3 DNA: TGTGCCAGCAGCCAAGCGCTCATATACAATGAGCAGTTCTTC
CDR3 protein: CASSQALIYNEQFF

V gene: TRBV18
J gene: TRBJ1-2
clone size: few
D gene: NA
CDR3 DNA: TGTGCCAGCTCACCACCGGCCAGGGGTAGCTATGGCTACACCTTC
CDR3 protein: CASSPPARGSYGYTF

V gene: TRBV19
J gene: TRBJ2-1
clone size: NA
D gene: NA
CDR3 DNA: TGTGCCAGTAAAGTGGACTTTGGGGGCTACAATGAGCAGTTCTTC
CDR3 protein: CASKVDFGGYNEQFF

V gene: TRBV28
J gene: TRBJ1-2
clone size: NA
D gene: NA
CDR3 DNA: TGTGCCAGCAGCTCTGATCCAGGCGGATTCGGCTACACCTTC
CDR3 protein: CASSSDPGGFGYTF

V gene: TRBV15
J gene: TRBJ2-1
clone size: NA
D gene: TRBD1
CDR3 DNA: TGTGCCACCAGCCCCCGACAGGGGGTGTACAATGAGCAGTTCTTC
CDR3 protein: CATSPRQGVYNEQFF

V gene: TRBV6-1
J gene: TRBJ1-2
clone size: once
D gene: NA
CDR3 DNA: TGTGCCAGCATGACGGGAGGGTTTAACTATGGCTACACCTTC
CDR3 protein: CASMTGGFNYGYTF

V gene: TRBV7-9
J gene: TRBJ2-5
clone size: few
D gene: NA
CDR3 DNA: TGTGCCACCATGATATCTGAGACCCAGTACTTC
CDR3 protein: CATMISETQYF

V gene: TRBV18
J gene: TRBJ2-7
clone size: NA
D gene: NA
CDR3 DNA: TGTGCCAGCTCATCAGAGACAGGAAGTCGTGTCGAGCAGTACTTC
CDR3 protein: CASSSETGSRVEQYF

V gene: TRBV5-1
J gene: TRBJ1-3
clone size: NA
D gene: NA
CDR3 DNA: TGCGCCAGCAGCCAAGACGGGGGGGCTAGCTCTGGAAACACCATATATTTT
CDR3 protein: CASSQDGGASSGNTIYF